This T cell receptor beta chain was sequenced for a study of response to subunit inactivated influenza vaccine. Findings and caveats of the study: Few new T cells, the authors suggested, are recruited by each seasonal influenza vaccination.

Each CDR3 protein gets one entry after TCRdb re-called the RT-PCR reads with MiXCR. Found here are 530,000 or so distinct CDR3 sequences, 12% of them singletons; the top ten hold 10%. This clonotype was counted a few times. The antigen remains unidentified. The ends lost 4 bases at V and 3 bases at J; junction bases unmatched: 8. Germline CDR1 SEHNR, CDR2 FQNEAQ (reference sequence). This CDR3 spans 16 amino acids. V usage is TRBV7-9 and J usage is TRBJ2-1; 8 bases are shared with TRBD1. Sequenced material: PBMCs from blood, taken on the day of vaccination. The origin of this receptor is a man aged 50 to 60 who received an inactivated influenza vaccine. The CDR3 spells CASSSPTTGDYNEQFF. Written as DNA, the CDR3 is TGTGCCAGCAGCTCCCCCACGACAGGGGACTACAATGAGCAGTTCTTC.